Sequencing of this T cell receptor (beta chain) was carried out in a study of cytomegalovirus exposure and HLA in healthy donors (dated by TCRdb to about 2017). General notes on the study: An earlier analysis of about 560 of the donors reported 250 to 300 Gb of sequence data and 95 million to 130 million unique TCR beta sequences obtained from about 179 million T cells. The study aimed to test whether signatures of past pathogen exposure could be identified by cataloging public T cell receptors. The later analysis used no new phenotypic data to find candidate immune exposures, relying instead on TCR beta sequences and their occurrence across donors. In addition to the first cohort of roughly 700 subjects, a separate validation cohort of around 110 different subjects was used. The genetic ancestry cluster associated with self-reported Caucasian donors included 80% to 90% of the roughly 380 genotyped donors. The study combined high-throughput TCR immunosequencing, statistical association of individual TCRs with disease status, and machine learning to predict cytomegalovirus infection status. An early release covering 550 to 700 HLA-typed donors comprised 250 to 350 gigabases of sequencing data and tens of millions of unique TCR sequences. Donor age, sex, ethnicity and CMV serostatus were compiled alongside the repertoire data. Both class I and class II loci were covered by HLA typing, at four-digit resolution. A later analysis re-analyzed previously published TCR beta repertoires from 666 donors and added high-resolution HLA genotyping to study TCR occurrence patterns. The T cell repertoires of under 750 subjects were profiled by immunosequencing and related to cytomegalovirus serostatus. Among around 400 genotyped donors of the cohort, an average of about 240,000 unique TCR beta nucleotide sequences were sequenced per donor, around a sixth of them non-productive. An earlier analysis of about 620 of the donors applied high-throughput TCR beta sequencing to assess whether each TCR beta V gene segment acted as functional or pseudogenic. Typing coverage varied by locus: roughly 620-640 donors for A, B, C, DRB1 and DQB1; roughly 500 for DQA1; more than 600 for DPA1; about 450 for DPB1. Every repertoire in the discovery cohort had been generated on one and the same sequencing platform. A later genetic analysis used genome-wide SNP genotypes for about 60% of the roughly 670 donors, treating that subset as a discovery cohort. Roughly 5 DR-DQ haplotypes were treated as single units for association and clustering because of strong linkage in the cohort. The paper as a whole reports these results and caveats: In a later analysis, HLA-associated TCR beta chains were found to be more clonally expanded and to have lower generation probabilities than equally common non-associated chains. In this cohort, only TCR beta chains were sequenced, and detectable features were limited by the absence of alpha or paired-chain data. In a later analysis, the rate of TCR association differed among HLA loci, with DRB1 alleles having the most associated TCRs and HLA-C alleles having the fewest. A later analysis found that most CMV-associated TCR beta chains appeared HLA-restricted, with HLA associations seemingly driven largely by CMV exposure. A few of the identified cytomegalovirus-associated TCR beta chains were confirmed in vitro to be specific for cytomegalovirus antigens. In an earlier analysis of roughly 500 of the donors, most TCR beta V segments appeared in productive rearrangements about 90% or about 30% of the time, broadly matching IMGT annotations. The sequencing pipeline was judged likely to have produced a cluster of highly shared sequence variants as a technical artifact. The authors suggested that the approach could potentially be extended to other disease states and immunological phenotypes. The study listed 150 to 200 TCR beta chains as associated with cytomegalovirus. A later analysis associated 15,000 to 20,000 TCR beta sequences with specific HLA alleles at a false discovery rate of 0.05. Because counts were too low, roughly 16 rarely observed V segments, including chromosome 9 orphons, were left out of the earlier analysis of 500 to 750 of the donors. The classifier was reported to diagnose cytomegalovirus status with high specificity and sensitivity in both the original and validation cohorts. Immune exposure information for the cohort was limited to CMV serostatus. Roughly uniform sequencing depth across donors was assumed in presence/absence analyses, although this assumption may not hold. In a later analysis, several top co-occurrence clusters were reported to appear linked to parvovirus B19, influenza, CMV and Epstein-Barr virus. A later genetic analysis reported fewer N-insertions in productive TCRs among donors in an Asian-associated ancestry cluster than the roughly 700-donor mean. Assigning TCR associations to individual alleles was difficult when HLA alleles, especially DR and DQ, strongly co-occurred. The 87-base-pair reads could not distinguish some IMGT-functional V segments, including TRBV6-2 and TRBV6-3, so those segments were excluded. Across donors, most TCR sequences were observed very rarely, whereas some public TCRs were present in many individuals. Correlated functional status among segregating V segments might be attributable to linkage disequilibrium, but an unknown experimental factor could not be ruled out. HLA typing was unavailable for some donors at each locus, so association tests used only the typed subset. A further reported finding was that TCR beta sequences accurately predicted the HLA-A and HLA-B alleles for most subjects in the first cohort. An association between a missense DCLRE1C variant and V-gene and J-gene trimming of TCR beta chains was found in a later genetic analysis and replicated in an independent cohort.

Inclusive of the bounding cysteine and phenylalanine, the CDR3 is 11 residues long. The retained sequence is limited to the CDR3, 33 bases, with the frame set at the first base. CDR1 and CDR2 are drawn from the germline V gene (reference sequence): LNHDA, SQIVND. The junction shows trimming of 9 bases on V and 8 bases on J, plus 10 bases between the germline ends. Details on this clone: Its target antigen remains unknown. The sample holds no much larger clone one base away, and base qualities are not on file.

The cohort comprised 710 or so healthy bone marrow donors. All cohort members were sampled while nominally healthy, although unrecorded immune exposures were likely present. The donor tested CMV seronegative and was one of the 352 seronegative cohort members. A peripheral blood sample was provided by each donor, and peripheral blood mononuclear cells were used for TCR beta sequencing. The Qiagen DNeasy Blood Extraction Kit was used to extract genomic DNA from the blood cell samples. The method behind the library was the immunoSEQ multiplex PCR assay. The multiplex PCR relied on a mix of 60 forward primers for TCR Vbeta segments and 13 reverse primers for TCR Jbeta segments. Amplification of the CDR3 region of rearranged TCR beta genes was performed with a multiplex PCR assay on genomic DNA. Amplified TCR beta libraries were sequenced as 87-base-pair reads on the Illumina HiSeq System. As for how the authors treated the data: Across the 670 or so repertoires, a later analysis counted some 80 million unique TCR beta chains, 9.5 million to 12 million of which were shared by at least two donors. Raw reads were error-corrected and collapsed into unique sequences with a nearest-neighbor algorithm that merged closely related sequences to remove PCR and sequencing errors. To assign V, D and J gene segments, CDR3 sequences were aligned to IMGT reference sequences. Each retained sequence needed at least a six-nucleotide match to both a V gene segment and a J gene segment. A rearrangement was called productive if the CDR3 had no stop codons and remained in frame with V and J, and every other rearrangement was called non-productive. CDR3 was defined by IMGT convention, running from the second conserved V-encoded cysteine to the conserved J-encoded phenylalanine. The earlier analysis of fewer than 750 of the donors excluded sequences that lacked an unambiguous match to a single V gene segment. An earlier analysis of 550 to 650 of the donors classified V segments as functional when productive rearrangements were above 56.7% and as segregating when the standard deviation between donors was above 5%. A statistical classification framework was built to diagnose cytomegalovirus status from the catalog of TCR beta chain sequences. In a later analysis, V and J genes were assigned by comparing TCR nucleotide sequences against IMGT/GENE-DB human TR gene sequences. In a later analysis, CDR3 sequences and most-parsimonious VDJ recombination scenarios were assigned using the TCRdist pipeline. In a later analysis, each TCR beta chain was defined by its CDR3 amino acid sequence together with its V-gene family, and reads lacking a unique V-gene family were excluded. A later analysis removed 600 or so highly shared, low-generation-probability nucleotide sequences to deal with suspected cross-contamination and a sequencing artifact. In a later analysis, a clonal expansion index was calculated for each public chain from normalized within-repertoire ranks of inferred template counts. A later analysis computed generation probabilities with a VDJ recombination model fitted to out-of-frame rearrangements, and checked the results against IGoR. In a later analysis, TCR-TCR, TCR-HLA and TCR-CMV co-occurrence was scored with hypergeometric tests, and a repertoire-size bias correction was applied to TCR pairs. In a later analysis, false discovery rates were estimated by permuting HLA or CMV assignments 20 times. In a later analysis, co-occurring TCRs were grouped using DBSCAN, with TCRdist sequence similarity added in when clustering inside HLA-allele-positive subsets. Repertoires with fewer than 30,000 or more than 120,000 public chains were left out of co-occurrence clustering, as were five repertoires with anomalous nucleotide sharing. Not all clones reach the TCRdb copy of this immuneACCESS table, which keeps in-frame sequences only. Checked studies attribute under half of the gap to unresolved V genes and leave the rest unexplained. That table gives V, J and clone size, and the DNA gave D and trimming. In all, the sample holds about 110,000 clones, and over 75% of those were seen once. Roughly 3.7% of the sample rests with the top ten.

The chain couples TRBV19 to TRBJ1-4; matching of 6 bases hints at TRBD1 as the D gene. Sample: PBMCs. This receptor was identified in a man between 60 and 70 years old in good health and CMV-seronegative. The nucleotide sequence reads as follows: TGTGCCAGCCAAGGGGGAGAAAAACTGTTTTTT. This codes for CASQGGEKLFF. Outside the CDR3, residues come from the reference TRBV19 and TRBJ1-4 proteins, so the full variable domain is: DGGITQSPKYLFRKEGQNVTLSCEQNLNHDAMYWYRQDPGQGLRLIYYSQIVNDFQKGDIAEGYSVSREKKESFPLTVTSAQKNPTAFYLCASQGGEKLFFGSGTQLSVL.